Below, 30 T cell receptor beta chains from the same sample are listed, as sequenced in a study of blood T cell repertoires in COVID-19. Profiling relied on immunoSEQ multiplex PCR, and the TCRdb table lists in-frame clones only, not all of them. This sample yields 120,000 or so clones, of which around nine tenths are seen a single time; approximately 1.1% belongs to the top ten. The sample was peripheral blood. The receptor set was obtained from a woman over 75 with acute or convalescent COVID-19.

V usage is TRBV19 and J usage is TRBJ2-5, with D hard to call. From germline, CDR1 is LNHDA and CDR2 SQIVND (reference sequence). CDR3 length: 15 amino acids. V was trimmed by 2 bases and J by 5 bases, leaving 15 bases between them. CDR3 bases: TGTGCCAGTAGTATAAGTCACCAAGCACGGGAGACCCAGTACTTC. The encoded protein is CASSISHQARETQYF.

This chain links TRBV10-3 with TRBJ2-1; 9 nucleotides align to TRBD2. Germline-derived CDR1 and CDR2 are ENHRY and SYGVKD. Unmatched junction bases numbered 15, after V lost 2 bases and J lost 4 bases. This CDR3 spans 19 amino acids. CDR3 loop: CAISEPQLAGLSFYNEQFF. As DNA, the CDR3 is TGTGCCATCAGTGAGCCCCAGCTAGCGGGACTATCCTTTTACAATGAGCAGTTCTTC.

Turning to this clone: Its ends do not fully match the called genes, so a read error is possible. The CDR3: CASSFGDRGTATF. In nucleotides, the CDR3 is TGTGCCAGCAGCTTCGGCGACAGGGGGACTGCTACCTTT. The gene calls are TRBV5-6 and TRBJ1-1; 9 nucleotides match TRBD1. The CDR3 consists of 13 residues. Germline values: CDR1 SGHDT, CDR2 YYEEEE.

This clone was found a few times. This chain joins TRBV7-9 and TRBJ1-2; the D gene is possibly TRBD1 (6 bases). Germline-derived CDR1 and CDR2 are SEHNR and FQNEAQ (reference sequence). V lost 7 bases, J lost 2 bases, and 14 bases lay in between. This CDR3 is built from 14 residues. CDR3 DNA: TGTGCCAGCACGCAAGCGGGGGCAAACTATGGCTACACCTTC. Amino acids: CASTQAGANYGYTF.

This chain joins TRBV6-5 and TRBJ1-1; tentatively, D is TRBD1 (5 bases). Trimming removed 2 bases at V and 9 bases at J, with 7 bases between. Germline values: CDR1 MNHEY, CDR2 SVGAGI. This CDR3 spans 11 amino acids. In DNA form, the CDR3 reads TGTGCCAGCAGTTACCAGGGTCAAGCTTTCTTT. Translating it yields CASSYQGQAFF.

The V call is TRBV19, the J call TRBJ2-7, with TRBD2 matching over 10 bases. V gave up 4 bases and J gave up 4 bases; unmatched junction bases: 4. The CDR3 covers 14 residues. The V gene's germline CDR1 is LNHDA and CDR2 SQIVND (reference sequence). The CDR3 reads CASSKASGSYEQYF. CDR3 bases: TGTGCCAGTAGTAAAGCTAGCGGGAGTTACGAGCAGTACTTC.

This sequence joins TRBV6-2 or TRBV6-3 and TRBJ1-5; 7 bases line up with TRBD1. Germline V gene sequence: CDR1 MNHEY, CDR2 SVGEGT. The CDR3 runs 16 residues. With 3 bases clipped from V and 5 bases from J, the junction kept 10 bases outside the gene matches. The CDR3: CASSYRQGQGDQPQHF. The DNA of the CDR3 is TGTGCCAGCAGTTATCGACAAGGGCAGGGGGATCAGCCCCAGCATTTT.

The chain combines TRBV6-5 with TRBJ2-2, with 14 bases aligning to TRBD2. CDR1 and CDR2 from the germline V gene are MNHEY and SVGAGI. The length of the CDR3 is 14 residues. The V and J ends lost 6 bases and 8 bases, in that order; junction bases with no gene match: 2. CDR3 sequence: CASSRLAGGGELFF. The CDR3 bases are TGTGCCAGCAGCCGACTAGCGGGAGGGGGGGAGCTGTTTTTT.

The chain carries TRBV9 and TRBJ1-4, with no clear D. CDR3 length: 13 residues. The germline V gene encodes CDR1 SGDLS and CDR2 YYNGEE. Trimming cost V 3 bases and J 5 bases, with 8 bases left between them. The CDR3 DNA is TGTGCCAGCAGCGCGGGGAGCAATGAAAAACTGTTTTTT. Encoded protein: CASSAGSNEKLFF. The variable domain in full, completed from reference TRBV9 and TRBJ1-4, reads DSGVTQTPKHLITATGQRVTLRCSPRSGDLSVYWYQQSLDQGLQFLIQYYNGEERAKGNILERFSAQQFPDLHSELNLSSLELGDSALYFCASSAGSNEKLFFGSGTQLSVL.

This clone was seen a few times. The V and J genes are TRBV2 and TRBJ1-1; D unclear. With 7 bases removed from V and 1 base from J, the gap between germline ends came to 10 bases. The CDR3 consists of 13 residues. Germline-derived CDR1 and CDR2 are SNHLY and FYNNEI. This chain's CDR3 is CASNGRENTEAFF. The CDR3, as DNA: TGTGCCAGCAACGGACGGGAGAACACTGAAGCTTTCTTT. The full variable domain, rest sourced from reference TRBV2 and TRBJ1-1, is EPEVTQTPSHQVTQMGQEVILRCVPISNHLYFYWYRQILGQKVEFLVSFYNNEISEKSEIFDDQFSVERPDGSNFTLKIRSTKLEDSAMYFCASNGRENTEAFFGQGTRLTVV.

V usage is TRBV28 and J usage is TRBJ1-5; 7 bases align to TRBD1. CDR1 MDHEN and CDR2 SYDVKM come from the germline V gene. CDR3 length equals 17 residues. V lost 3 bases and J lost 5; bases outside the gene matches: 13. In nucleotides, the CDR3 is TGTGCCAGCAGTTTCAGACAGGGTCTCAGGCCCCATCAGCCCCAGCATTTT. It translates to CASSFRQGLRPHQPQHF.

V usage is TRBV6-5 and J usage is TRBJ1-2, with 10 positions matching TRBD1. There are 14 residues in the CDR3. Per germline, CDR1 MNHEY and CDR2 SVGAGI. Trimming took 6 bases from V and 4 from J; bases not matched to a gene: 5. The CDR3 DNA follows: TGTGCCAGCAGCTTGACAGGGGGCAGCTATGGCTACACCTTC. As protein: CASSLTGGSYGYTF.

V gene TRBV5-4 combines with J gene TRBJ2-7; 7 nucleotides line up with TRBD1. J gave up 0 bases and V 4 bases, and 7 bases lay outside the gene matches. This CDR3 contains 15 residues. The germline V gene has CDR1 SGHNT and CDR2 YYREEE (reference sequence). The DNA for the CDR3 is TGTGCCAGCAGCCTCGGGACAGCGAGCTCCTACGAGCAGTACTTC. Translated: CASSLGTASSYEQYF.

CDR3 nucleotides: TGCAGTGCTAGTACTCCCTTCGCCGAGTCACAAGAGACCCAGTACTTC. Its translation is CSASTPFAESQETQYF. The rearrangement uses TRBV20-1 and TRBJ2-5; D not certain. With 3 bases removed from V and 2 bases from J, the gap between germline ends came to 19 bases. Germline V gives CDR1 DFQATT, CDR2 SNEGSKA (reference sequence). There are 16 residues in the CDR3.

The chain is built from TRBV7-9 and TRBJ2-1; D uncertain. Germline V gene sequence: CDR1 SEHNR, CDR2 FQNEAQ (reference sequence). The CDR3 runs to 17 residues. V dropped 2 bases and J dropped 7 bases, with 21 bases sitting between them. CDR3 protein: CASSLRPTAAGGNEQFF. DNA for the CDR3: TGTGCCAGCAGCTTACGTCCTACGGCAGCAGGTGGGAATGAGCAGTTCTTC.

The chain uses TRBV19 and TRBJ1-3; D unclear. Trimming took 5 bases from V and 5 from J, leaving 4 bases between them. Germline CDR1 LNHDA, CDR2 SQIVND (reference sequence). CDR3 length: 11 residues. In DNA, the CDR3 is TGTGCCAGTAGTGAGCGAAACACCATATATTTT. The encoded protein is CASSERNTIYF.

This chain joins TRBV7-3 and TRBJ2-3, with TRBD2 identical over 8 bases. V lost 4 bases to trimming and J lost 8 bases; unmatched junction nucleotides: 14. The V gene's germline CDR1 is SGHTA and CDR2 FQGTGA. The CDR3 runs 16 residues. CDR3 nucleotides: TGTGCCAGCAGCTACACCCCGGGGGGGGAGGGAGGTACGCAGTATTTT. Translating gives CASSYTPGGEGGTQYF.

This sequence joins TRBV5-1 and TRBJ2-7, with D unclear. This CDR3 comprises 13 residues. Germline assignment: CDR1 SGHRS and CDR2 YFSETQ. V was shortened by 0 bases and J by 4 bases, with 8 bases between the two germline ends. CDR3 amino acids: CASSLAPVYEQYF. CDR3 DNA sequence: TGCGCCAGCAGCTTGGCCCCCGTTTACGAGCAGTACTTC.

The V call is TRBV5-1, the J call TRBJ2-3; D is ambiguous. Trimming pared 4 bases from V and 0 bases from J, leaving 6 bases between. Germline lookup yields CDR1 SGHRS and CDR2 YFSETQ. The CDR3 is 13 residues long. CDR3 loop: CASSPLSTDTQYF. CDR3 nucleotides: TGCGCCAGCAGCCCTCTTAGCACAGATACGCAGTATTTT.

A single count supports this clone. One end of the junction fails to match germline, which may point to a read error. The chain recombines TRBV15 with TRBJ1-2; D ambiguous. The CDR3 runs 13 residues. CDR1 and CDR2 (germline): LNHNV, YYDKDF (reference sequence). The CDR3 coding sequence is TGTGCCACCAGCAGAGGTTTCGCCGCCAGCAGGTCCTTC. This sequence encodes CATSRGFAASRSF. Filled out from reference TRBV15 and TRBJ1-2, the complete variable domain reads DAMVIQNPRYQVTQFGKPVTLSCSQTLNHNVMYWYQQKSSQAPKLLFHYYDKDFNNEADTPDNFQSRRPNTSFCFLDIRSPGLGDTAMYLCATSRGFAASRSFGSGTRLTVV.

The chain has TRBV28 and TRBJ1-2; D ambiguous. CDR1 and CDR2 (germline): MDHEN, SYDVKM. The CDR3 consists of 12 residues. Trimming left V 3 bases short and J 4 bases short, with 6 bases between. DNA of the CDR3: TGTGCCAGCAGTTTCCAGTCCTATGGCTACACCTTC. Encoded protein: CASSFQSYGYTF.

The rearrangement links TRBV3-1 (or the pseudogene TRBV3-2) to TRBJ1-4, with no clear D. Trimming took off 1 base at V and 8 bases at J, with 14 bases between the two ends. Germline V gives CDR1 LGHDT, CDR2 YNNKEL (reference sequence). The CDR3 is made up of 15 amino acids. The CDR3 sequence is CASSQGAGFFEKLFF. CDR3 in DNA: TGTGCCAGCAGCCAAGGTGCGGGGTTTTTCGAAAAACTGTTTTTT.

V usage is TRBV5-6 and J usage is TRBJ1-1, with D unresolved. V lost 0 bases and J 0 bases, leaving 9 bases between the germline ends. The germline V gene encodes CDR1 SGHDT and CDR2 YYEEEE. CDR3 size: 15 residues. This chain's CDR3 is CASSLVTGMNTEAFF. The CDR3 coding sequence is TGTGCCAGCAGCTTGGTCACGGGGATGAACACTGAAGCTTTCTTT.

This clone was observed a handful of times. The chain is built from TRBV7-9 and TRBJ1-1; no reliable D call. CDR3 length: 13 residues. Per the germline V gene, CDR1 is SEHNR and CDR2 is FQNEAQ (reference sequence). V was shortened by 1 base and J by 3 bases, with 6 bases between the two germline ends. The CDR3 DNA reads TGTGCCAGCAGCTTAGTCGGGGACACTGAAGCTTTCTTT. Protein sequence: CASSLVGDTEAFF.

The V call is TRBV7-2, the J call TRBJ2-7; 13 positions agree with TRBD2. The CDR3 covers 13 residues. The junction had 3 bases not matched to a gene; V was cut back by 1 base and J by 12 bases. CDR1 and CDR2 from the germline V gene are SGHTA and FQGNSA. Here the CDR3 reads CASSLGLAGGPYF. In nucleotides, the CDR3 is TGTGCCAGCAGCTTAGGACTAGCGGGAGGTCCGTACTTC. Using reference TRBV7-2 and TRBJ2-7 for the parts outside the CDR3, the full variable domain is GAGVSQSPSNKVTEKGKDVELRCDPISGHTALYWYRQSLGQGLEFLIYFQGNSAPDKSGLPSDRFSAERTGGSVSTLTIQRTQQEDSAVYLCASSLGLAGGPYFGPGTRLTVT.

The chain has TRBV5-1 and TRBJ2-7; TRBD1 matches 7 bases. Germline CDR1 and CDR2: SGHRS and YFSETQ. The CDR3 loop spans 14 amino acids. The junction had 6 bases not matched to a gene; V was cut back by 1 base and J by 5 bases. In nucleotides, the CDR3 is TGCGCCAGCAGCTTGACGAGGGGGCGGGACGAGCAGTACTTC. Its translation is CASSLTRGRDEQYF.

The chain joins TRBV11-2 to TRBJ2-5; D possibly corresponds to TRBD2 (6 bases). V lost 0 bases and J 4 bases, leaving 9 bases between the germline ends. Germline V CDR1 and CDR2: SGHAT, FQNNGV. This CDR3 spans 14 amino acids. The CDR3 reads CASSLDRGGETQYF. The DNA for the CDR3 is TGTGCCAGCAGCTTAGATAGGGGAGGAGAGACCCAGTACTTC.

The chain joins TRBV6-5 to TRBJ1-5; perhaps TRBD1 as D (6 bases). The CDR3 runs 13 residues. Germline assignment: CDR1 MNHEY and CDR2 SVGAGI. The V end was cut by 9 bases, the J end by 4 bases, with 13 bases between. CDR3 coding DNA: TGTGCCAGTACGCCGGGACATAATCAGCCCCAGCATTTT. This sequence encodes CASTPGHNQPQHF.

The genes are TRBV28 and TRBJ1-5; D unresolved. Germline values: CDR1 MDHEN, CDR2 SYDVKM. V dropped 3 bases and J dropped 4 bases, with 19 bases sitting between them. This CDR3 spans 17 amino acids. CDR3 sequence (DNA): TGTGCCAGCAGTTTGGTAGGGAGCCCATCTCTAAATCAGCCCCAGCATTTT. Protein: CASSLVGSPSLNQPQHF.

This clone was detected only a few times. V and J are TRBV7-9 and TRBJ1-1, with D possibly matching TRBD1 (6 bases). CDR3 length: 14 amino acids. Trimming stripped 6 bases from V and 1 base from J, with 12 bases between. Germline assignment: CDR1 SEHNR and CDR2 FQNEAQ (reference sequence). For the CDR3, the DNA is TGTGCCAGCAGAGCCGGGACACCGAACACTGAAGCTTTCTTT. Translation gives CASRAGTPNTEAFF.